This TCR beta chain was sequenced in a study of T-cell memory formation after mild COVID-19. The CDR3 spans 16 residues. Germline V gene sequence: CDR1 LNHDA, CDR2 SQIVND (reference sequence). The V segment lost 2 bases and the J segment 3 bases; nucleotides outside the gene matches: 8. Study results and limitations: Several responding clones turned up in pre-infection memory, indicating that cross-reactive memory may have taken part.

TCRdb processed the 5' RACE reads anew with MiXCR; each CDR3 protein has one entry. The data hold around 300,000 distinct CDR3 sequences, with just under 20% observed a single time. A note on this clonotype: Its antigen remains unknown.

The receptor was derived from a man aged 18 to 30 who had mild COVID-19 (a few samples of this study predate the infection). Cell type and time point are not known. This rearrangement joins TRBV19 to TRBJ2-7; 9 bases are a match to TRBD2. The sequenced material came from PBMCs or a T cell subset sorted from them (not recorded which). This CDR3 is CASSISASGVRYEQYF. The DNA of the CDR3 is TGTGCCAGTAGTATATCTGCTAGCGGGGTTCGCTACGAGCAGTACTTC.